The 18 T cell receptor beta chains presented below share a single source sample, sequenced in a study of vaccination and CD4 T cells after COVID-19. Documented treatment: 10-day PBMC culture with coronavirus spike peptide pools or control peptides (ViraFEST assay). The Oncomine TCR Beta short-read assay was what sequenced the DNA obtained from cultured CD4+ T cells. MiXCR, run by TCRdb on the PCR reads, gives a single entry per CDR3 protein. The table has about 15,000 distinct CDR3 sequences, about 50% seen once; the top ten hold about 7.8%. For these TCRs, the target antigens are not known. Sequenced: CD4+ T cells from blood, cultured in vitro. Receptor source: a human donor who had recovered from COVID-19.

V gene TRBV30 combines with J gene TRBJ2-4; 7 bases align to TRBD2. The CDR3 loop spans 12 amino acids. Germline V lookup: CDR1 GTSNPN, CDR2 SVGIG (reference sequence). V lost 1 base, J lost 9 bases, and 3 bases stayed unmatched. The CDR3 is CAWSAASGIQYF. CDR3 DNA: TGTGCCTGGAGTGCCGCTAGCGGCATTCAGTACTTC. Based on the CDR3 plus reference TRBV30 and TRBJ2-4, the full variable domain is SQTIHQWPATLVQPVGSPLSLECTVEGTSNPNLYWYRQAAGRGLQLLFYSVGIGQISSEVPQNLSASRPQDRQFILSSKKLLLSDSGFYLCAWSAASGIQYFGAGTRLSVL.

This chain joins TRBV5-1 and TRBJ2-2; weak D call: TRBD2 (5 bases). The V and J ends lost 3 bases and 1 base respectively, with 10 bases between them. The CDR3 consists of 15 residues. Germline CDR1 reads SGHRS; CDR2 reads YFSETQ. The CDR3 protein is CASSYVEGNTGELFF. The CDR3 DNA is TGCGCCAGCAGCTATGTCGAGGGGAACACCGGGGAGCTGTTTTTT.

The chain has TRBV9 and TRBJ2-6; 8 bases line up with TRBD1. The junction had 6 bases not matched to a gene; V was cut back by 6 bases and J by 1 base. The CDR3 totals 16 residues. The germline CDR1 and CDR2 sequences are SGDLS and YYNGEE. CDR3: CASTDRGSSGANVLTF. Written as DNA, the CDR3 is TGTGCCAGCACCGACAGGGGCTCTTCTGGGGCCAACGTCCTGACTTTC.

The chain joins TRBV19 to TRBJ1-1; perhaps TRBD1 as D (5 bases). This CDR3 spans 14 amino acids. Germline V gene lookup returns CDR1 LNHDA and CDR2 SQIVND (reference sequence). V was trimmed by 2 bases and J by 4 bases, leaving 11 bases between them. CDR3 DNA sequence: TGTGCCAGTAGTATAAGGGACTCAGGCACTGAAGCTTTCTTT. Its protein is CASSIRDSGTEAFF. Full variable domain (rest looked up from reference TRBV19 and TRBJ1-1): DGGITQSPKYLFRKEGQNVTLSCEQNLNHDAMYWYRQDPGQGLRLIYYSQIVNDFQKGDIAEGYSVSREKKESFPLTVTSAQKNPTAFYLCASSIRDSGTEAFFGQGTRLTVV.

This clonotype was recorded a few times. The gene calls are TRBV5-1 and TRBJ2-7; D might be TRBD2 (5 bases). CDR3 size: 15 residues. V was pared by 5 bases and J by 3 bases, with 18 bases between. Germline V gene data show CDR1 as SGHRS and CDR2 as YFSETQ. Written as DNA, the CDR3 is TGCGCCAGCAGTCCGGCCTTCACAGCGGACTACGAGCAGTACTTC. Amino acids: CASSPAFTADYEQYF.

A few counts support this clonotype. The chain employs TRBV20-1 and TRBJ1-5; 7 nucleotides agree with TRBD1. The CDR3 length is 16 residues. V shed 3 bases, J shed 6 bases, and the junction held 14 bases outside the gene matches. From germline, CDR1 is DFQATT and CDR2 SNEGSKA (reference sequence). As DNA, the CDR3 is TGCAGTGCTAGTAGTTCGTCACAGGGGTTTAGTCAGCCCCAGCATTTT. Translation: CSASSSSQGFSQPQHF.

This chain uses TRBV29-1 with TRBJ1-2; 7 positions agree with TRBD1. V lost 5 bases to trimming and J lost 4 bases; unmatched junction nucleotides: 4. The CDR3 has 12 residues. Germline CDR1 SQVTM, CDR2 ANQGSEA. The CDR3 here is CSVLQGTYGYTF. The CDR3 nucleotides are TGCAGCGTTCTACAGGGGACCTATGGCTACACCTTC.

The chain is built from TRBV10-1 and TRBJ2-2, with D perhaps matching TRBD1 (5 bases). Per the germline V gene, CDR1 is WNHNN and CDR2 is SYGVQD (reference sequence). Between the trimmed V and J ends, which lost 7 bases and 2 bases, there was a span of 11 bases. This CDR3 comprises 14 residues. CDR3 sequence reads: CASMGPGNTGELFF. CDR3 coding DNA: TGCGCCAGCATGGGGCCTGGCAACACCGGGGAGCTGTTTTTT.

This clonotype was counted once. The genes are TRBV20-1 and TRBJ1-1; 7 bases match TRBD1. Germline loops: CDR1 DFQATT, CDR2 SNEGSKA (reference sequence). This CDR3 is 14 amino acids long. V lost 0 bases to trimming and J lost 7 bases; unmatched junction nucleotides: 8. The CDR3 loop reads CSARDQGTVFEAFF. The CDR3 nucleotides read TGCAGTGCTAGAGATCAAGGGACAGTCTTTGAAGCTTTCTTT.

The V call is TRBV20-1, the J call TRBJ2-7; 8 positions match TRBD2. Germline CDR1 and CDR2: DFQATT and SNEGSKA (reference sequence). The CDR3 totals 15 residues. Losses at the gene ends were 7 bases for V and 5 bases for J; bases not matched to a gene: 16. The CDR3 DNA reads as TGCAGTGTTCCGCCCCGCGGGGGGCAAAGCCACGAGCAGTACTTC. It encodes CSVPPRGGQSHEQYF.

The genes are TRBV20-1 and TRBJ2-3; weak D call: TRBD1 (6 bases). The CDR3 contains 13 residues. CDR1 DFQATT and CDR2 SNEGSKA come from the germline V gene (reference sequence). The CDR3 DNA sequence: TGCAGCCAGTGGCAGGGGAACACAGATACGCAGTATTTT. Amino acid sequence: CSQWQGNTDTQYF.

The chain is built from TRBV15 and TRBJ1-1, with a tentative D call TRBD1 (6 bases). This CDR3 is 14 amino acids long. Germline lookup yields CDR1 LNHNV and CDR2 YYDKDF (reference sequence). V was clipped by 0 bases and J by 7 bases, with 12 bases between them. CDR3 amino acids: CATSRDMGHSEAFF. The CDR3 bases are TGTGCCACCAGCAGAGATATGGGACACAGTGAAGCTTTCTTT. The full variable domain, its missing parts supplied by reference TRBV15 and TRBJ1-1, is DAMVIQNPRYQVTQFGKPVTLSCSQTLNHNVMYWYQQKSSQAPKLLFHYYDKDFNNEADTPDNFQSRRPNTSFCFLDIRSPGLGDTAMYLCATSRDMGHSEAFFGQGTRLTVV.

The V gene is TRBV6-2 or TRBV6-3, the J gene TRBJ1-1; D is unresolved. This CDR3 is built from 15 residues. V lost 2 bases, J lost 2 bases, and 12 bases lay in between. Per germline, CDR1 MNHEY and CDR2 SVGEGT. CDR3 loop: CASSYTGLYNTEAFF. For the CDR3, the DNA is TGTGCCAGCAGTTACACGGGTCTTTACAACACTGAAGCTTTCTTT.

J is TRBJ2-5 and V is TRBV5-4; D gene ambiguous. Germline loops: CDR1 SGHNT, CDR2 YYREEE (reference sequence). This CDR3 spans 15 amino acids. Trimming removed 0 bases at V and 4 bases at J, with 13 bases between. CDR3 sequence: CASSLVQAGGETQYF. CDR3 sequence (DNA): TGTGCCAGCAGCTTGGTGCAAGCCGGTGGAGAGACCCAGTACTTC.

This clonotype was detected only a few times. The chain recombines TRBV20-1 with TRBJ1-4, with no clear D. Trimming shortened V by 6 bases and J by 0 bases, and 5 bases separated the two germline ends. This CDR3 spans 12 amino acids. Germline CDR1 and CDR2: DFQATT and SNEGSKA (reference sequence). CDR3 loop: CSAKATNEKLFF. The CDR3 DNA reads TGCAGTGCCAAAGCAACTAATGAAAAACTGTTTTTT.

This clonotype was counted a few times. The chain has TRBV7-2 and TRBJ2-1; D gene unclear. This CDR3 spans 15 amino acids. Trimming took off 2 bases at V and 2 bases at J, with 10 bases between the two ends. Germline V lookup: CDR1 SGHTA, CDR2 FQGNSA. The CDR3 loop reads CASSLSQAPYNEQFF. As DNA, the CDR3 is TGTGCCAGCAGCTTATCCCAGGCCCCCTACAATGAGCAGTTCTTC.

The chain combines TRBV20-1 with TRBJ1-1, with TRBD1 identical over 10 bases. CDR3 size: 19 residues. Looked up from germline, CDR1 is DFQATT and CDR2 is SNEGSKA (reference sequence). V shed 3 bases, J shed 0 bases, and the junction held 16 bases outside the gene matches. For the CDR3, the DNA is TGCAGTGCTAGGCTCATCCCCCGGGACAGGGGAGTCATGAACACTGAAGCTTTCTTT. It codes for CSARLIPRDRGVMNTEAFF.

This chain links TRBV7-3 with TRBJ2-3, with D perhaps TRBD1 (6 bases). V lost 0 bases, J lost 6 bases, and 13 bases lay in between. The CDR3 runs to 15 residues. Germline CDR1 is SGHTA and CDR2 is FQGTGA. The CDR3 protein is CASSLTLGAADTQYF. In DNA, the CDR3 is TGTGCCAGCAGCTTAACTTTGGGGGCTGCGGATACGCAGTATTTT.